This TCR beta chain is drawn from a study of shared clonotypes between healthy human individuals. Profiled with immunoSEQ multiplex PCR; TCRdb holds only in-frame clones, not every one. In the table there are fewer than 3 million clones, 85% to 95% of which are singletons. Whole-study results and caveats: Naive subsets typically showed greater estimated richness than memory subsets.

The donor population consisted of healthy HIV-negative adults with no recent acute infections or vaccinations. To note about this clone: The antigen is undetermined.

The sequenced sample consisted of naive CD4+ T cells from PBMCs. Subset noted: CD45RA+ positively selected. The sequence came from a man aged 18 to 30 in good health. Some clones in this sample may be carry-over from other donors' samples.

CDR3 amino acids: CASSSAGGTKGEQFF. The CDR3 DNA reads TGTGCCAGCAGTTCAGCGGGAGGGACAAAGGGTGAGCAGTTCTTC. The chain combines TRBV28 with TRBJ2-1; TRBD2 agrees at 10 bases. The germline V gene encodes CDR1 MDHEN and CDR2 SYDVKM. This CDR3 region has 15 residues. V was clipped by 4 bases and J by 9 bases; unmatched bases: 9.